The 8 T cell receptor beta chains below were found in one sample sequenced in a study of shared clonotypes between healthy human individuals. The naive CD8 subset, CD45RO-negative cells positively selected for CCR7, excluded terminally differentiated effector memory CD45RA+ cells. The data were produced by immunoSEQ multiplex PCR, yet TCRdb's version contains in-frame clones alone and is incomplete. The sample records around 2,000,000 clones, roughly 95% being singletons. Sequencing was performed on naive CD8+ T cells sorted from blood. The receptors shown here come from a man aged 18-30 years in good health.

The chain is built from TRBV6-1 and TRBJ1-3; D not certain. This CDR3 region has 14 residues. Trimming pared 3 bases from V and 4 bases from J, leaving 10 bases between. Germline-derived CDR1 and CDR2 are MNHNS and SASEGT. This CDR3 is CASSEPTAGNTIYF. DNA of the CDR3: TGTGCCAGCAGTGAGCCTACAGCCGGAAACACCATATATTTT.

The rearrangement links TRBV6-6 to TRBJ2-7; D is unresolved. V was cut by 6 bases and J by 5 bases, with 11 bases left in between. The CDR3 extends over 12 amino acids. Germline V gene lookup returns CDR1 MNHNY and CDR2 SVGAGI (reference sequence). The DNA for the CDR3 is TGTGCCAGCAGCAGGCTCCTGCACGAGCAGTACTTC. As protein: CASSRLLHEQYF.

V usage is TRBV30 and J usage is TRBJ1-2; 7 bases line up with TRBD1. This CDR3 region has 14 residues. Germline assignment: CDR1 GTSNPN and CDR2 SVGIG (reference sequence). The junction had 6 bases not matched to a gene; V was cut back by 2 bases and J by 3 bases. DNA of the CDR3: TGTGCCTGGAGTACCCCAGGACAGGACTATGGCTACACCTTC. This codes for CAWSTPGQDYGYTF. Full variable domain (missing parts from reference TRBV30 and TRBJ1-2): SQTIHQWPATLVQPVGSPLSLECTVEGTSNPNLYWYRQAAGRGLQLLFYSVGIGQISSEVPQNLSASRPQDRQFILSSKKLLLSDSGFYLCAWSTPGQDYGYTFGSGTRLTVV.

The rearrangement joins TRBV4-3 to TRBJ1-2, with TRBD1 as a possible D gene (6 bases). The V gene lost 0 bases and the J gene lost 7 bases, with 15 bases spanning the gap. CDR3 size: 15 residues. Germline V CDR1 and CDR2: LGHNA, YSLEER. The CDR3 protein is CASSQEIQGMSGYTF. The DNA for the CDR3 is TGCGCCAGCAGCCAAGAGATTCAGGGGATGAGTGGCTACACCTTC.

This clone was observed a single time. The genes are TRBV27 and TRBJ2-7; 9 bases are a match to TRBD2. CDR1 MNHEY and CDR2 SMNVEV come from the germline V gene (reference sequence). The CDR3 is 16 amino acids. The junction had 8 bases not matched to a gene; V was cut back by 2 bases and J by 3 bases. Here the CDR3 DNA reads TGTGCCAGCAGTTTACTGGTAGGTAGCGGGAGCTACGAGCAGTACTTC. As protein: CASSLLVGSGSYEQYF.

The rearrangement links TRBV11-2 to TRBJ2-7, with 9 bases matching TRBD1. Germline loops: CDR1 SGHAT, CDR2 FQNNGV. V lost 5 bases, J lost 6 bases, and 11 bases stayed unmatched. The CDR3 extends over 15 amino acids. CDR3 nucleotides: TGTGCCAGCAGCACTCACCGGGACAGGGATGGCGAGCAGTACTTC. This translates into CASSTHRDRDGEQYF. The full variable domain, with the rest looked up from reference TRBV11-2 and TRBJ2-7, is EAGVAQSPRYKIIEKRQSVAFWCNPISGHATLYWYQQILGQGPKLLIQFQNNGVVDDSQLPKDRFSAERLKGVDSTLKIQPAKLEDSAVYLCASSTHRDRDGEQYFGPGTRLTVT.

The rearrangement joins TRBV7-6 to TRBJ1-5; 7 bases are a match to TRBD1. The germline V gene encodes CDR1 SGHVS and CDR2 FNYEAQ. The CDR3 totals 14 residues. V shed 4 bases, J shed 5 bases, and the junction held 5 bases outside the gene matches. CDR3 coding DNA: TGTGCCAGCAGCTCATTGACAGGGTATCAGCCCCAGCATTTT. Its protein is CASSSLTGYQPQHF.

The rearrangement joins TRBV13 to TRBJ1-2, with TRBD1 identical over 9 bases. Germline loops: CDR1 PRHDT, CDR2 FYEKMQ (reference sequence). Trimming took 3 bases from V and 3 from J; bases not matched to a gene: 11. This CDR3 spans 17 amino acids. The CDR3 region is CASSLGGDRGEDYGYTF. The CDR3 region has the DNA TGTGCCAGCAGCTTGGGAGGTGACAGGGGGGAGGACTATGGCTACACCTTC.